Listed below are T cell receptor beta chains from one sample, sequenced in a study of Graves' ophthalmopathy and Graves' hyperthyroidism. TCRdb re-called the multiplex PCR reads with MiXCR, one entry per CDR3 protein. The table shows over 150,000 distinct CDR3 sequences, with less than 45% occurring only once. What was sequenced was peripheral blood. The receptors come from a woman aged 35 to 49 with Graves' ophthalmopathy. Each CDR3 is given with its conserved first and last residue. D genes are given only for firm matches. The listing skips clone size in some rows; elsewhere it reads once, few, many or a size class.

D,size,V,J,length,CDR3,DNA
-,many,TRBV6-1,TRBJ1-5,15,CASSEGQLVYQPQHF,TGTGCCAGCAGTGAAGGACAGTTAGTCTATCAGCCCCAGCATTTT
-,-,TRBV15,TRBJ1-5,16,CATSIRQADGNQPQHF,TGTGCCACCAGCATTCGACAGGCCGATGGCAATCAGCCCCAGCATTTT
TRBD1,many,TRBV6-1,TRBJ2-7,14,CASSEPGDRGEQYF,TGTGCCAGCAGTGAACCGGGGGACAGGGGGGAGCAGTACTTC
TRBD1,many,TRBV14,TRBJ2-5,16,CASSPYGQGPAETQYF,TGTGCCAGCAGCCCTTATGGACAGGGACCGGCAGAGACCCAGTACTTC
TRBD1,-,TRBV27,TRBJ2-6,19,CASSSIFGQAGSGANVLTF,TGTGCCAGCAGTTCGATCTTCGGACAGGCTGGCTCTGGGGCCAACGTCCTGACTTTC
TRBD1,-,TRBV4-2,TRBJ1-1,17,CASSQDIGQGDNTEAFF,TGTGCCAGCAGCCAAGATATAGGACAGGGGGATAACACTGAAGCTTTCTTT
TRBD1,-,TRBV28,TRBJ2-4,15,CASIRRGTAKNIQYF,TGTGCCAGCATCCGCAGGGGGACAGCCAAAAACATTCAGTACTTC
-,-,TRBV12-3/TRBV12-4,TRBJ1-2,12,CASSWSNYGYTF,TGTGCCAGCAGTTGGTCTAACTATGGCTACACCTTC
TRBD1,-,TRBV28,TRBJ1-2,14,CASSDGGGARGYTF,TGTGCCAGCTCGGATGGAGGGGGCGCTCGCGGCTACACCTTC
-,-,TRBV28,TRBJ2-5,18,CASSPRMGGDTYQETQYF,TGTGCCAGCAGTCCCCGGATGGGGGGGGACACGTACCAAGAGACCCAGTACTTC
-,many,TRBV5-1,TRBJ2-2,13,CASSFNGAGELFF,TGCGCCAGCAGCTTCAACGGGGCCGGGGAGCTGTTTTTT
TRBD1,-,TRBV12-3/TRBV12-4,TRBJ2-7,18,CASSPGTGDLTSTYEQYF,TGTGCCAGCAGTCCCGGGACAGGGGACCTCACCTCAACCTACGAGCAGTACTTC
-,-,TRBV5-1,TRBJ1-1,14,CASSPGRRPGEAFF,TGCGCCAGCAGCCCGGGGAGGAGACCGGGAGAAGCTTTCTTT
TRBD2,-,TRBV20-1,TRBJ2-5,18,CSARETGLAGGPLETQYF,TGCAGTGCTAGAGAGACCGGACTGGCGGGAGGGCCTTTAGAGACCCAGTACTTC
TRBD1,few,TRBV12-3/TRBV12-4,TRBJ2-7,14,CASRPGQGVYEQYF,TGTGCCAGCAGACCGGGACAGGGTGTTTACGAGCAGTACTTC
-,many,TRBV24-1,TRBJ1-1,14,CATRPWGTNTEAFF,TGTGCCACCCGACCCTGGGGGACGAACACTGAAGCTTTCTTT
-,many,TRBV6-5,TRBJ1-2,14,CASTSRGANYGYTF,TGTGCCAGCACTTCGAGAGGGGCTAACTATGGCTACACCTTC
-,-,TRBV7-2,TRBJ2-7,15,CASSQVAGADYEQYF,TGTGCCAGCAGCCAAGTAGCAGGGGCGGACTACGAGCAGTACTTC
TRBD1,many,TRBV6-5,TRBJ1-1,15,CASSYSAGGGTEAFF,TGTGCCAGCAGTTACTCCGCAGGGGGGGGGACTGAAGCTTTCTTT
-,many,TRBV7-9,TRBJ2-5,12,CASKLGGETQYF,TGTGCCAGCAAACTCGGCGGGGAGACCCAGTACTTC
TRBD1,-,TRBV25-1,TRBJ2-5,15,CASSESTGIRETQYF,TGTGCCAGCAGTGAATCGACAGGGATTAGAGAGACCCAGTACTTC
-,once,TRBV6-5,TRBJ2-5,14,CASSYEQGKETQYF,TGTGCCAGCAGTTACGAACAGGGTAAAGAGACCCAGTACTTC
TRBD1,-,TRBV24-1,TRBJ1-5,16,CATSDYQGDPYQPQHF,TGTGCCACCAGTGATTACCAGGGGGACCCTTATCAGCCCCAGCATTTT
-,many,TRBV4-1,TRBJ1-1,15,CASSPLPTLNTEAFF,TGCGCCAGCAGCCCATTACCGACCCTGAACACTGAAGCTTTCTTT
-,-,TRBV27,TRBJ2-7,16,CASSAFLSGWSYEQYF,TGTGCCAGCAGTGCCTTTCTAAGCGGTTGGTCTTACGAGCAGTACTTC
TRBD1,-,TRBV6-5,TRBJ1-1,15,CASSSRTGGPTEAFF,TGTGCCAGCAGTTCAAGGACAGGTGGACCCACTGAAGCTTTCTTT
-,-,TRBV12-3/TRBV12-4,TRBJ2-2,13,CASSAELAGELFF,TGTGCCAGCAGTGCGGAATTGGCCGGGGAGCTGTTTTTT
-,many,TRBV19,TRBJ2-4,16,CASSIAGDLSKNIQYF,TGTGCCAGTAGTATTGCAGGGGACTTATCCAAAAACATTCAGTACTTC
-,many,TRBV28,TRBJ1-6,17,CASSSPPRGFYNSPLHF,TGTGCCAGCAGCTCCCCACCCAGGGGCTTTTATAATTCACCCCTCCACTTT
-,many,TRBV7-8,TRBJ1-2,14,CASSQIPALYGYTF,TGTGCCAGCAGCCAAATACCGGCCCTCTATGGCTACACCTTC
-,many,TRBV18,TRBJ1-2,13,CASSEGHSYGYTF,TGTGCCAGCTCAGAGGGACACTCCTATGGCTACACCTTC
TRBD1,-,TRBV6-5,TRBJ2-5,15,CASSYPDRGPETQYF,TGTGCCAGCAGTTACCCGGACAGGGGGCCAGAGACCCAGTACTTC
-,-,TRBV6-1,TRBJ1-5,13,CASSETGRQPQHF,TGTGCCAGCAGTGAAACTGGACGACAGCCCCAGCATTTT
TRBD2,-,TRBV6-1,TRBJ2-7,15,CASSPTGGFSYEQYF,TGTGCCAGCAGCCCGACCGGGGGGTTCTCCTACGAGCAGTACTTC
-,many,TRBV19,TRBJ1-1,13,CASSYGGDTEAFF,TGTGCCAGTAGCTACGGGGGGGACACTGAAGCTTTCTTT
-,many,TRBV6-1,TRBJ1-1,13,CASSQGRSTEAFF,TGTGCCAGCAGTCAGGGCAGGAGCACTGAAGCTTTCTTT
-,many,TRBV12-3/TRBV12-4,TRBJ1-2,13,CASSLADFNGYTF,TGTGCCAGCAGTTTAGCGGACTTCAATGGCTACACCTTC
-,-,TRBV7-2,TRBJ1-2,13,CASSLADTYGYTF,TGTGCCAGCAGCTTGGCCGACACCTATGGCTACACCTTC
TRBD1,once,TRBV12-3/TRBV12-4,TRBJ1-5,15,CASSLDPGGRQPQHF,TGTGCCAGCAGTTTAGATCCAGGGGGCAGACAGCCCCAGCATTTT
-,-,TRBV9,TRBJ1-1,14,CASSKQAMNTEAFF,TGTGCCAGCAGCAAACAGGCCATGAACACTGAAGCTTTCTTT
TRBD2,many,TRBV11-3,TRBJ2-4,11,CASSAGEGRYF,TGTGCCAGCAGTGCCGGGGAGGGCCGGTACTTC
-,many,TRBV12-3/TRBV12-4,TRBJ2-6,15,CASSLRYSGANVLTF,TGTGCCAGCAGTCTTCGCTACTCTGGGGCCAACGTCCTGACTTTC
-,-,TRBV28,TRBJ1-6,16,CASSFETGRGDSPLHF,TGTGCCAGCAGTTTCGAGACGGGACGGGGTGATTCACCCCTCCACTTT
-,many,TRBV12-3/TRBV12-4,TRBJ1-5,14,CASSFQGMDQPQHF,TGTGCCAGCAGTTTTCAGGGGATGGATCAGCCCCAGCATTTT
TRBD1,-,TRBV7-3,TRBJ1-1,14,CASSPGTGAAEAFF,TGTGCCAGCAGCCCCGGGACAGGCGCGGCTGAAGCTTTCTTT
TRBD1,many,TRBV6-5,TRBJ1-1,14,CASSLQQGWSEAFF,TGTGCCAGCAGTTTACAACAGGGGTGGTCTGAAGCTTTCTTT
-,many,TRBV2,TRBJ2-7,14,CASMASLAAYEQYF,TGTGCCAGCATGGCCTCCCTAGCCGCCTACGAGCAGTACTTC